The 23 T cell receptor beta chains in this list originate from one sample, sequenced in a study of shared clonotypes between healthy human individuals. The repertoire was sequenced with immunoSEQ multiplex PCR; TCRdb's copy has only in-frame clones and lacks some. The repertoire consists of under 80,000 clones, with 50% to 70% occurring once and the leading ten covering just over 50%. Sequences were obtained from memory CD8+ T cells sorted from blood. Subset here: CD45RO+ cells pooled with CCR7-negative TemRA cells. These TCRs come from a man aged 25-45 years in good health.

Many counts were recorded for this clone. The rearrangement joins TRBV6-4 to TRBJ2-2; weak D call: TRBD2 (6 bases). CDR3 length: 14 amino acids. Germline CDR1 and CDR2: MRHNA and SNTAGT. CDR3 loop: CAAGSGSGTGELFF. CDR3 DNA: TGTGCAGCAGGGTCCGGGAGTGGGACCGGGGAGCTGTTTTTT.

The chain combines TRBV5-1 with TRBJ2-2; D is possibly TRBD2 (5 bases). V was cut by 1 base and J by 3 bases, with 10 bases left in between. The V gene's germline CDR1 is SGHRS and CDR2 YFSETQ. The CDR3 is 15 amino acids. CDR3: CASSLPGGYTGELFF. For the CDR3, the DNA is TGCGCCAGCAGCTTGCCGGGCGGGTACACCGGGGAGCTGTTTTTT.

The chain employs TRBV12-2 and TRBJ2-7; the D call of TRBD2 is as the table states it, not checked on the DNA. TRBV12-2 is a known pseudogene. The CDR3 spans 18 residues. The CDR3 sequence is CASRLGLAGVTNLYEQYF. DNA for the CDR3: TGTGCAAGTCGCCTGGGACTAGCGGGTGTCACGAACCTTTACGAGCAGTACTTC.

This clone was recorded many times. The rearrangement links TRBV7-6 to TRBJ1-4; 10 bases are shared with TRBD1. The CDR3 has 15 amino acids. Losses at the gene ends were 5 bases for V and 8 bases for J; bases not matched to a gene: 8. Germline-derived CDR1 and CDR2 are SGHVS and FNYEAQ. The CDR3 DNA follows: TGTGCCAGCAGCGCAGGGACAGGGGAGGGCGAAAAACTGTTTTTT. Translated, it gives CASSAGTGEGEKLFF.

This clone was seen many times. The CDR3 loop reads CAWSRGQGIIGNTIYF. CDR3 sequence (DNA): TGTGCCTGGAGTCGGGGACAGGGGATAATCGGAAACACCATATATTTT. The chain has TRBV30 and TRBJ1-3; TRBD1 agrees at 10 bases. The CDR3 totals 16 residues. The germline CDR1 and CDR2 sequences are GTSNPN and SVGIG (reference sequence). V lost 2 bases, J lost 4 bases, and 8 bases stayed unmatched.

This sequence joins TRBV2 and TRBJ2-7; D is possibly TRBD1 (6 bases). The CDR3 spans 17 residues. Germline CDR1 is SNHLY and CDR2 is FYNNEI. Trimming removed 0 bases at V and 1 base at J, with 16 bases between. This chain's CDR3 is CASSEAGRDTPSYEQYF. CDR3 nucleotides: TGTGCCAGCAGTGAAGCGGGCCGGGACACCCCGTCCTACGAGCAGTACTTC. The complete variable domain, with remaining parts taken from reference TRBV2 and TRBJ2-7, reads EPEVTQTPSHQVTQMGQEVILRCVPISNHLYFYWYRQILGQKVEFLVSFYNNEISEKSEIFDDQFSVERPDGSNFTLKIRSTKLEDSAMYFCASSEAGRDTPSYEQYFGPGTRLTVT.

This clone was seen a handful of times. The rearrangement uses TRBV9 and TRBJ2-7; 9 positions agree with TRBD1. Trimming cost V 2 bases and J 3 bases; bases outside gene matches: 6. This CDR3 has 15 amino acids. Germline CDR1 reads SGDLS; CDR2 reads YYNGEE. The DNA for the CDR3 is TGTGCCAGCAGCGTGGGACAGGGCCTTGTCTACGAGCAGTACTTC. Translated: CASSVGQGLVYEQYF.

The chain employs TRBV11-2 and TRBJ2-5; a weak D match, TRBD2 (6 bases). The CDR3 loop spans 15 amino acids. Germline lookup yields CDR1 SGHAT and CDR2 FQNNGV. Trimming shortened V by 6 bases and J by 3 bases, and 17 bases separated the two germline ends. CDR3 coding DNA: TGTGCCAGCAGAAATAGCGAATGGAGGGAAGAGACCCAGTACTTC. Protein sequence: CASRNSEWREETQYF.

This clone was seen more than once but under ten times. This sequence joins TRBV4-3 and TRBJ2-1; D unresolved. V was clipped by 1 base and J by 0 bases, with 10 bases between them. This CDR3 spans 16 amino acids. Germline values: CDR1 LGHNA, CDR2 YSLEER. The CDR3 loop is CASSQARSRSYNEQFF. CDR3 sequence (DNA): TGCGCCAGCAGCCAAGCCCGGTCCCGCTCCTACAATGAGCAGTTCTTC.

The J gene is TRBJ2-3, the V gene TRBV4-3; D not certain. V lost 0 bases and J lost 11, with 15 bases in between. Per germline, CDR1 LGHNA and CDR2 YSLEER. The CDR3 has 14 residues. CDR3 in DNA: TGCGCCAGCAGCCAAGATCTTGGGCGGCAGAGGCAGTATTTT. Amino acids: CASSQDLGRQRQYF.

The chain combines TRBV30 with TRBJ2-7, with D possibly matching TRBD2 (6 bases). V was trimmed by 3 bases and J by 5 bases, leaving 20 bases between them. The CDR3 covers 15 residues. CDR1 GTSNPN and CDR2 SVGIG come from the germline V gene (reference sequence). The CDR3 here is CAWSPQAGIFHEQYF. The CDR3 bases are TGTGCCTGGAGCCCTCAGGCGGGAATTTTCCACGAGCAGTACTTC.

The CDR3 sequence: CASSLIETQYF. Written as DNA, the CDR3 is TGTGCCAGCAGCTTGATAGAGACCCAGTACTTC. This chain joins TRBV11-1 and TRBJ2-5; D gene uncertain. Deletions cut 3 bases from V and 4 bases from J, with 3 bases between. Germline CDR1 is SGHAT and CDR2 is FQDESV (reference sequence). CDR3 size: 11 residues.

The chain couples TRBV6-4 to TRBJ2-3; 10 bases are shared with TRBD2. CDR3 length: 15 amino acids. With 0 bases clipped from V and 4 bases from J, the junction kept 1 base outside the gene matches. Germline lookup yields CDR1 MRHNA and CDR2 SNTAGT. The chain's CDR3 is CASSDSAGGPDTQYF. The CDR3 coding sequence is TGTGCCAGCAGTGACTCAGCGGGAGGGCCAGATACGCAGTATTTT.

There are many counts of this clone. The chain employs TRBV27 and TRBJ2-7; no definite D call. The CDR3 totals 13 residues. The germline V and J ends were trimmed by 8 bases and 4 bases, with 15 bases remaining between them. Germline V CDR1 and CDR2: MNHEY, SMNVEV (reference sequence). In nucleotides, the CDR3 is TGTGCCAGCGGAGCAGCCCAGAGTTACGAGCAGTACTTC. This sequence encodes CASGAAQSYEQYF.

The chain combines TRBV5-6 with TRBJ2-7; 11 bases line up with TRBD1. CDR1 and CDR2 (germline): SGHDT, YYEEEE. J was trimmed by 7 bases and V by 2 bases; bases with no gene match: 5. The CDR3 totals 14 residues. The CDR3 DNA is TGTGCCAGCAGCTTCGGGACAGGGGGTGGTGAGCAGTACTTC. Protein sequence: CASSFGTGGGEQYF.

Regarding this clone: A read error may account for a junction end that differs from germline. The CDR3 loop is CVSSPPTEAFF. CDR3 in DNA: TGTGTCAGCAGTCCCCCCACTGAAGCTTTCTTT. The chain recombines TRBV6-6 with TRBJ1-1; D unresolved. The CDR3 has 11 amino acids. CDR1 and CDR2 from the germline V gene are MNHNY and SVGAGI (reference sequence).

The J gene is TRBJ1-3, the V gene TRBV25-1; the D gene is possibly TRBD1 (5 bases). The CDR3 length is 16 residues. The germline CDR1 and CDR2 sequences are MGHDK and SYGVNS. Trimming removed 6 bases at V and 2 bases at J, with 17 bases between. CDR3 residues: CASSLPSGGPGNTIYF. DNA for the CDR3: TGTGCCAGCAGCCTCCCCTCCGGGGGACCTGGAAACACCATATATTTT.

The J gene is TRBJ1-1, the V gene TRBV9; TRBD1 is a possible D gene (5 bases). The CDR3 contains 16 residues. Trimming removed 4 bases at V and 0 bases at J, with 16 bases between. Per the germline V gene, CDR1 is SGDLS and CDR2 is YYNGEE. Written as DNA, the CDR3 is TGTGCCAGCAGCTCAATGGGGGTGGCGGTGAACACTGAAGCTTTCTTT. This encodes CASSSMGVAVNTEAFF.

This clone has at least ten counts. The J gene is TRBJ2-3, the V gene TRBV20-1; D call uncertain. CDR1 and CDR2 from the germline V gene are DFQATT and SNEGSKA (reference sequence). This CDR3 spans 11 amino acids. The ends were cut back, 3 bases at V and 6 bases at J, with 7 bases in the middle. Written as DNA, the CDR3 is TGCAGTGCTAGTCATCAGGATACGCAGTATTTT. It codes for CSASHQDTQYF.

V is TRBV25-1 and J is TRBJ2-5, with TRBD2 matching 7 bases. The CDR3 has 17 amino acids. Germline lookup yields CDR1 MGHDK and CDR2 SYGVNS. The V segment lost 7 bases and the J segment 1 base; nucleotides outside the gene matches: 15. The CDR3 spells CASNSPAGSIPQETQYF. CDR3 bases: TGTGCCAGCAATTCTCCAGCGGGATCGATTCCCCAAGAGACCCAGTACTTC. Looking up the rest from reference TRBV25-1 and TRBJ2-5 gives the full variable domain: EADIYQTPRYLVIGTGKKITLECSQTMGHDKMYWYQQDPGMELHLIHYSYGVNSTEKGDLSSESTVSRIRTEHFPLTLESARPSHTSQYLCASNSPAGSIPQETQYFGPGTRLLVL.

This clone showed up just once. The CDR3 reads CASSLRSGRDTQYF. The CDR3 nucleotides read TGTGCCAGCAGCTTGAGGAGCGGGAGAGATACGCAGTATTTT. The J gene is TRBJ2-3, the V gene TRBV7-3; 8 nucleotides match TRBD2. The CDR3 consists of 14 residues. Germline trimming cut 3 bases from V and 5 bases from J; bases unmatched to any gene: 4. In germline, CDR1 is SGHTA, CDR2 FQGTGA.

This chain links TRBV13 with TRBJ2-5, with 7 bases identical to TRBD1. The CDR3 contains 13 residues. Germline trimming cut 6 bases from V and 5 bases from J; bases unmatched to any gene: 6. Germline V lookup: CDR1 PRHDT, CDR2 FYEKMQ (reference sequence). The CDR3 spells CASSSGQFETQYF. Here the CDR3 DNA reads TGTGCCAGCAGTTCGGGACAGTTTGAGACCCAGTACTTC.

This clone was seen a few times. Other DNA sequences in this specimen translate into the identical CDR3. The chain is built from TRBV10-2 and TRBJ2-7; D remains unclear. Trimming left V 0 bases short and J 0 bases short, with 6 bases between. Germline values: CDR1 WSHSY, CDR2 SAAADI. The CDR3 has 14 amino acids. Here the CDR3 DNA reads TGCGCCAGCAGTGAGTCTGGCAGCTCCTACGAGCAGTACTTC. It codes for CASSESGSSYEQYF.